One sample yielded the 29 T cell receptor beta chains listed below, sequenced in a study of blood T cell repertoires in COVID-19. Assay used: immunoSEQ multiplex PCR; TCRdb lists only in-frame clones, some missing. The data show about 140,000 clones, with approximately 84% seen just once and roughly 3.4% held by the top ten. Material: PBMCs or T cells enriched from blood (not recorded which). All receptors come from a woman aged 50 to 60 with acute COVID-19.

J is TRBJ2-7 and V is TRBV19; the match to TRBD2 covers 10 bases. The germline CDR1 and CDR2 sequences are LNHDA and SQIVND (reference sequence). The V segment lost 9 bases and the J segment 0 bases; nucleotides outside the gene matches: 2. The CDR3 is 13 amino acids. In DNA form, the CDR3 reads TGTGCCAGCACTAGCGGGGCCTCCTACGAGCAGTACTTC. It specifies CASTSGASYEQYF.

In its sample, this clone was seen once. The same CDR3 is also encoded by other DNA sequences in this sample. V is TRBV5-6 and J is TRBJ1-6, with TRBD1 identical over 9 bases. CDR3 length: 15 residues. Germline lookup yields CDR1 SGHDT and CDR2 YYEEEE. The trim removed 2 bases at V and 9 bases at J, leaving 6 bases unmatched. CDR3 sequence (DNA): TGTGCCAGCAGCTTTACGGGACAGGGTTTTTCACCCCTCCACTTT. Encoded protein: CASSFTGQGFSPLHF.

The J gene is TRBJ2-7, the V gene TRBV7-8; D is undetermined. Between the trimmed V and J ends, which lost 5 bases and 2 bases, there was a span of 16 bases. The CDR3 covers 15 residues. Germline V lookup: CDR1 SGHVS, CDR2 FQNEAQ. CDR3 DNA: TGTGCCAGCAGCCCCCCCGCGGCCCCACCCTACGAGCAGTACTTC. The encoded protein is CASSPPAAPPYEQYF.

This rearrangement joins TRBV5-1 to TRBJ2-2, with D hard to call. Germline CDR1 reads SGHRS; CDR2 reads YFSETQ. V lost 3 bases to trimming and J lost 6 bases, with 12 bases between them. The CDR3 loop spans 14 amino acids. DNA of the CDR3: TGCGCCAGCAGCTGGAAAGGAGATCCCGGGGAGCTGTTTTTT. As protein: CASSWKGDPGELFF.

V usage is TRBV24-1 and J usage is TRBJ2-6, with 7 nucleotides matching TRBD1. The J segment lost 0 bases and the V segment lost 6 bases, leaving 10 bases of the junction unmatched. This CDR3 is 18 amino acids long. In germline, CDR1 is KGHDR, CDR2 SFDVKD. CDR3 sequence (DNA): TGTGCCACCAGTACCGACAGGGTTATGGGCTCTGGGGCCAACGTCCTGACTTTC. It specifies CATSTDRVMGSGANVLTF.

The rearrangement uses TRBV6-5 and TRBJ1-5; possible D gene TRBD1, 6 bases. V was trimmed by 7 bases and J by 1 base, leaving 14 bases between them. CDR1 and CDR2 from the germline V gene are MNHEY and SVGAGI. The CDR3 is 15 residues long. The DNA for the CDR3 is TGTGCCAGCACCCGGGGGGCTGGGAGCAATCAGCCCCAGCATTTT. Translation: CASTRGAGSNQPQHF.

This chain links TRBV7-9 with TRBJ1-3; 9 nucleotides agree with TRBD1. The CDR3 has 16 residues. Per germline, CDR1 SEHNR and CDR2 FQNEAQ (reference sequence). With V trimmed by 5 bases and J by 4 bases, 9 bases remained unmatched. Here the CDR3 reads CASSQTQGARGNTIYF. In nucleotides, the CDR3 is TGTGCCAGCAGCCAGACACAGGGGGCGAGAGGAAACACCATATATTTT.

This clone occurred once. V usage is TRBV7-2 and J usage is TRBJ2-5, with 11 bases lining up with TRBD1. Trimming took 1 base from V and 2 from J; bases not matched to a gene: 3. Germline lookup yields CDR1 SGHTA and CDR2 FQGNSA. The CDR3 sequence is 16 residues long. The CDR3 DNA reads TGTGCCAGCAGCTTAGGGGACAGGGGGTCTCAAGAGACCCAGTACTTC. This codes for CASSLGDRGSQETQYF.

This rearrangement joins TRBV5-6 to TRBJ2-7, with 9 bases aligning to TRBD1. The CDR3 is made up of 13 amino acids. With V trimmed by 2 bases and J by 5 bases, 2 bases remained unmatched. Germline V gene lookup returns CDR1 SGHDT and CDR2 YYEEEE. The CDR3 loop is CASSFGQGNEQYF. Here the CDR3 DNA reads TGTGCCAGCAGCTTTGGACAGGGGAACGAGCAGTACTTC.

The DNA for the CDR3 is TGTGCCAGCAGCTTAAACAGTTTCTACAATGAGCAGTTCTTC. It is translated as CASSLNSFYNEQFF. This chain links TRBV7-2 with TRBJ2-1; D is unresolved. Germline V lookup: CDR1 SGHTA, CDR2 FQGNSA. V dropped 2 bases and J dropped 3 bases, with 8 bases sitting between them. This CDR3 has 14 residues.

The chain has TRBV6-4 and TRBJ1-5, with D unresolved. In germline, CDR1 is MRHNA, CDR2 SNTAGT. With 2 bases removed from V and 7 bases from J, the gap between germline ends came to 6 bases. This CDR3 comprises 12 residues. The CDR3 protein is CASSDSQQPQHF. CDR3 sequence (DNA): TGTGCCAGCAGTGACAGTCAGCAGCCCCAGCATTTT.

V gene TRBV9 combines with J gene TRBJ2-1, with 7 nucleotides matching TRBD2. J was trimmed by 2 bases and V by 2 bases; bases with no gene match: 7. There are 16 residues in the CDR3. Germline CDR1 reads SGDLS; CDR2 reads YYNGEE. The CDR3 loop is CASSVRLSGAYNEQFF. The CDR3 DNA reads TGTGCCAGCAGCGTCCGGCTAAGCGGGGCCTACAATGAGCAGTTCTTC.

The chain joins TRBV5-1 to TRBJ2-7; 10 bases are shared with TRBD1. The CDR3 contains 16 residues. V shed 0 bases and J 8 bases; nucleotides not matched to a gene: 11. CDR1 and CDR2 (germline): SGHRS, YFSETQ. CDR3 sequence: CASSLGDRGGHFKQYF. CDR3 bases: TGCGCCAGCAGCTTGGGGGACAGGGGCGGGCATTTCAAGCAGTACTTC. Full variable domain (rest looked up from reference TRBV5-1 and TRBJ2-7): KAGVTQTPRYLIKTRGQQVTLSCSPISGHRSVSWYQQTPGQGLQFLFEYFSETQRNKGNFPGRFSGRQFSNSRSEMNVSTLELGDSALYLCASSLGDRGGHFKQYFGPGTRLTVT.

This chain connects TRBV25-1 to TRBJ1-4; D might be TRBD1 (5 bases). Trimming pared 7 bases from V and 5 bases from J, leaving 11 bases between. CDR1 is MGHDK, CDR2 SYGVNS, per germline. The CDR3 extends over 13 amino acids. In DNA form, the CDR3 reads TGTGCCAGCATGAGCAGGGTAAATGAAAAACTGTTTTTT. This translates into CASMSRVNEKLFF.

The chain recombines TRBV2 with TRBJ2-7, with 11 bases lining up with TRBD1. The CDR3 length is 12 residues. CDR1 is SNHLY and CDR2 is FYNNEI in the germline V gene. J gave up 5 bases and V 11 bases, and 5 bases lay outside the gene matches. The CDR3 protein is CAGGDRGNEQYF. In DNA form, the CDR3 reads TGTGCCGGGGGGGACAGGGGGAACGAGCAGTACTTC.

The rearrangement joins TRBV19 to TRBJ2-1; 9 bases match TRBD2. The CDR3 is 15 amino acids. CDR1 and CDR2 (germline): LNHDA, SQIVND (reference sequence). V trimming: 2 bases; J trimming: 5 bases; junction bases outside the gene matches: 4. DNA for the CDR3: TGTGCCAGTAGTATACTAGCGGGACCCCACAATGAGCAGTTCTTC. Its translation: CASSILAGPHNEQFF.

The rearrangement links TRBV27 to TRBJ1-5, with a possible D match to TRBD1 (5 bases). Germline V gene data show CDR1 as MNHEY and CDR2 as SMNVEV (reference sequence). The germline V and J ends were trimmed by 1 base and 3 bases, with 13 bases remaining between them. The CDR3 has 16 amino acids. CDR3 sequence: CASSLYSGVLNQPQHF. In DNA form, the CDR3 reads TGTGCCAGCAGTTTATATTCGGGGGTGCTCAATCAGCCCCAGCATTTT.

V is TRBV30 and J is TRBJ2-2; 13 nucleotides match TRBD2. CDR3 length: 17 amino acids. Germline V gene sequence: CDR1 GTSNPN, CDR2 SVGIG (reference sequence). With 3 bases clipped from V and 8 bases from J, the junction kept 12 bases outside the gene matches. This CDR3 reads CAWRPLLGLAGAGELFF. Written as DNA, the CDR3 is TGTGCCTGGAGGCCCTTACTCGGACTAGCGGGAGCTGGGGAGCTGTTTTTT.

CDR3 protein: CASSILHVDSYMNTEAFF. In DNA form, the CDR3 reads TGTGCCAGTAGTATTCTCCACGTAGACAGCTACATGAACACTGAAGCTTTCTTT. This rearrangement joins TRBV19 to TRBJ1-1; maybe TRBD1 (5 bases). Trimming took off 3 bases at V and 0 bases at J, with 20 bases between the two ends. This CDR3 has 18 amino acids. In germline, CDR1 is LNHDA, CDR2 SQIVND (reference sequence).

The chain couples TRBV29-1 to TRBJ1-1; D ambiguous. CDR1 is SQVTM, CDR2 ANQGSEA, per germline. Trimming pared 0 bases from V and 11 bases from J, leaving 16 bases between. This CDR3 has 13 residues. The chain's CDR3 is CSVEDPWPTGAFF. The DNA for the CDR3 is TGCAGCGTTGAAGATCCTTGGCCCACGGGGGCTTTCTTT.

The chain is built from TRBV4-1 and TRBJ2-1; 8 nucleotides agree with TRBD2. Germline V gene lookup returns CDR1 MGHRA and CDR2 YSYEKL. The CDR3 is 16 residues long. With V trimmed by 1 base and J by 4 bases, 6 bases remained unmatched. This chain's CDR3 is CASSQASGRAYNEQFF. Written as DNA, the CDR3 is TGCGCCAGCAGCCAAGCTAGCGGGCGAGCTTACAATGAGCAGTTCTTC.

This chain uses TRBV12-3 or TRBV12-4 with TRBJ2-5, with D perhaps matching TRBD1 (5 bases). This CDR3 spans 13 amino acids. The ends were cut back, 6 bases at V and 3 bases at J, with 11 bases in the middle. CDR3 coding DNA: TGTGCCAGCAGGCCGACAGAAAAAGAGACCCAGTACTTC. Translated: CASRPTEKETQYF.

The chain has TRBV2 and TRBJ1-3; 7 positions agree with TRBD1. Looked up from germline, CDR1 is SNHLY and CDR2 is FYNNEI. V trimming: 6 bases; J trimming: 1 base; junction bases outside the gene matches: 6. There are 15 residues in the CDR3. CDR3 coding DNA: TGTGCCAGCAGGACAGGGAGTAATTCTGGAAACACCATATATTTT. Amino acid sequence: CASRTGSNSGNTIYF.

The sample holds a few counts of this clone. The J gene is TRBJ2-1, the V gene TRBV4-3, with 12 positions matching TRBD2. The ends lost 0 bases at V and 8 bases at J; junction bases unmatched: 11. This CDR3 contains 18 residues. CDR1 LGHNA and CDR2 YSLEER come from the germline V gene. The CDR3 DNA follows: TGCGCCAGCAGCCAAGATTTGGGGCTAGCGGGAGGGAGACATGAGCAGTTCTTC. It translates to CASSQDLGLAGGRHEQFF.

The rearrangement joins TRBV24-1 to TRBJ2-3, with a weak D call TRBD2 (6 bases). Deletions cut 3 bases from V and 3 bases from J, with 18 bases between. Germline CDR1 is KGHDR and CDR2 is SFDVKD. The CDR3 sequence is 17 residues long. This CDR3 reads CATSDVGRDSRTDTQYF. The CDR3 DNA sequence: TGTGCCACCAGTGATGTTGGCCGGGACTCACGGACAGATACGCAGTATTTT.

This clone showed up just once. The rearrangement joins TRBV5-5 to TRBJ2-7; 9 bases line up with TRBD2. The germline V gene has CDR1 SGHKS and CDR2 YYEKEE (reference sequence). CDR3 length: 15 amino acids. Trimming took 1 base from V and 3 from J; bases not matched to a gene: 5. This CDR3 is CASSLTTSGYYEQYF. For the CDR3, the DNA is TGTGCCAGCAGCTTGACTACTAGCGGGTACTACGAGCAGTACTTC.

V usage is TRBV25-1 and J usage is TRBJ2-7; weak D call: TRBD2 (5 bases). This CDR3 is built from 14 residues. CDR1 and CDR2 from the germline V gene are MGHDK and SYGVNS. V lost 3 bases and J 0 bases, leaving 9 bases between the germline ends. This CDR3 reads CASSDRGSSYEQYF. DNA of the CDR3: TGTGCCAGCAGTGACCGTGGGAGCTCCTACGAGCAGTACTTC.

The CDR3 DNA reads TGTGCCAGCAGCTTGACAGGGGGCGGAAATTCACCCCTCCACTTT. Its translation: CASSLTGGGNSPLHF. This chain uses TRBV11-2 with TRBJ1-6; 10 bases map to TRBD1. The germline V gene has CDR1 SGHAT and CDR2 FQNNGV. The CDR3 is made up of 15 amino acids. The trim removed 3 bases at V and 7 bases at J, leaving 3 bases unmatched.

This clone has a single count. The chain couples TRBV30 to TRBJ1-1, with D possibly being TRBD1 (6 bases). This CDR3 comprises 16 residues. V lost 1 base and J 3 bases, leaving 18 bases between the germline ends. CDR1 GTSNPN and CDR2 SVGIG come from the germline V gene (reference sequence). CDR3 in DNA: TGTGCCTGGAGTGGGGGGCGGACAGCCAGGCACACTGAAGCTTTCTTT. Its protein is CAWSGGRTARHTEAFF.